The rows below give T cell receptor beta chains drawn from one sample of a study of shared clonotypes between healthy human individuals. Assay: immunoSEQ multiplex PCR; the TCRdb copy retains only in-frame clones and omits some. The sample holds 2 million to 2.5 million clones; under 95% are singletons and the top ten take around 1.7%. Material for sequencing was naive CD8+ T cells from PBMCs. These receptor sequences come from a young man in good health. Some clones in this sample may be carry-over from other donors' samples. Both conserved end residues are part of each CDR3. Each record gives: clone size, D gene, V gene, J gene, CDR3 DNA, CDR3 protein. A D gene is named only where the DNA matches it firmly. Size values are once, few and many counts, or a class for expanded clones, and some rows have none.

.,TRBD1,TRBV27,TRBJ1-4,TGTGCCAGCAGTTTAAGTCCCGGGACAGCAGATGAAAAACTGTTTTTT,CASSLSPGTADEKLFF
.,.,TRBV13,TRBJ1-1,TGTGCCAGCAGCTTAGCCCCCTCGGGCAGCCACACTGAAGCTTTCTTT,CASSLAPSGSHTEAFF
.,.,TRBV7-8,TRBJ1-3,TGTGCCAGCAGCCGGGGGGCTGGAAACACCATATATTTT,CASSRGAGNTIYF
.,TRBD2,TRBV19,TRBJ2-7,TGTGCCAGTAGACAAGCGGGGAGTCCATTCTACGAGCAGTACTTC,CASRQAGSPFYEQYF
.,.,TRBV5-6,TRBJ2-6,TGTGCCAGCAGCTTCGGGGTCTCAGGGGCCAACGTCCTGACTTTC,CASSFGVSGANVLTF
once,TRBD2,TRBV15,TRBJ2-7,TGTGCCACCAGCAGAGAAACGGGGGGTGTGTACGAGCAGTACTTC,CATSRETGGVYEQYF
.,TRBD1,TRBV9,TRBJ1-2,TGTGCCAGCAGCGTTGGGGACAGGGAAAACTATGGCTACACCTTC,CASSVGDRENYGYTF
few,.,TRBV28,TRBJ1-5,TGTGCCAGCAGTCCCGAGGGTGGTCAGCCCCAGCATTTT,CASSPEGGQPQHF
.,.,TRBV6-6,TRBJ1-1,TGTGCCAGCACGTACGACTACTCGGGAGGTGAAGCTTTCTTT,CASTYDYSGGEAFF
.,.,TRBV27,TRBJ2-1,TGTGCCAGCAGCAGGGGGGCTAATGAGCAGTTCTTC,CASSRGANEQFF
.,.,TRBV20-1,TRBJ1-2,TGCAGTGCTAGAGTCGACTATGGCTACACCTTC,CSARVDYGYTF
once,.,TRBV4-1,TRBJ2-7,TGCGCCAGCAGCCAAGTTAACCCAGGGGATCAGTACTTC,CASSQVNPGDQYF
.,.,TRBV21-1,TRBJ1-2,TGTGCCAGCAGCAAACGGAGGGGCGCGGGATACACCTTC,CASSKRRGAGYTF
.,.,TRBV9,TRBJ2-1,TGTGCCAGCACCCTGAAAGCGTTGAGCTCCTACAATGAGCAGTTCTTC,CASTLKALSSYNEQFF
.,.,TRBV28,TRBJ2-7,TGTGCCAGCAGTTCTTCCCGCTTTTCCTACGAGCAGTACTTC,CASSSSRFSYEQYF
.,.,TRBV11-2,TRBJ1-3,TGTGCCAGCAGCTTAGTACAGTCTGGAAACACCATATATTTT,CASSLVQSGNTIYF
.,.,TRBV9,TRBJ1-2,TGTGCCAGCAGCTTAAGGCCCAACTATGGCTACACCTTC,CASSLRPNYGYTF
.,.,TRBV7-9,TRBJ2-7,TGTGCCAGCAGCTTAGACAGGCTCGACGAGCAGTACTTC,CASSLDRLDEQYF